This T cell receptor (beta chain) derives from a study of cytomegalovirus exposure and HLA in healthy donors. Broader study findings: Many donors carried some public TCRs, although rarity characterized most TCR sequences. Specificity of a few CMV-associated chains for CMV antigens was verified in vitro. The finding came from a later analysis; first-cohort TCR clusters tended to co-occur in the roughly 120 validation repertoires. Associated with cytomegalovirus, according to the listing, were fewer than 200 TCR beta chains.

Points on this clone: The antigen remains unidentified.

Trimming took 4 bases from V and 7 from J; bases not matched to a gene: 14. CDR1 is MNHEY, CDR2 SMNVEV, per germline (reference sequence). The CDR3 is 17 amino acids. TCRdb keeps only in-frame clones here, not all; method: immunoSEQ multiplex PCR. The sample comprises roughly 98,000 clones, more than 75% of which are singletons, and around 6.3% rests with the top ten. The source of this sequence is a man aged 18 to 30 in good health and CMV-seropositive. The chain combines TRBV27 with TRBJ2-1; 9 bases are a match to TRBD2. The sample taken for sequencing was PBMCs. CDR3: CASSSYSGGSNRNEQFF. The CDR3 nucleotides are TGTGCCAGCAGTTCCTATAGCGGGGGTTCAAATCGGAATGAGCAGTTCTTC.